The present T cell receptor (beta chain) was sequenced within a study of blood T cell repertoires in COVID-19. The length of the CDR3 is 14 residues. Here immunoSEQ multiplex PCR was the method, and the copy in TCRdb shows in-frame clones only, minus some. Of 290,000 or so clones in the sample, 80% to 95% were seen once. The sequence came from a young woman who had recovered from COVID-19. The J gene is TRBJ2-7, the V gene TRBV21-1; TRBD1, as called in the table, went unchecked against the DNA. TRBV21-1 is classified as a pseudogene. Sample: PBMCs or T cells enriched from blood (not recorded which). CDR3 residues: CASSSRTRRHEQYF. The CDR3 DNA reads TGTGCCAGCAGCTCTCGGACACGGCGACACGAGCAGTACTTC.